This T cell receptor (beta chain) was obtained from a study of blood T cell repertoires in COVID-19. Assay: immunoSEQ multiplex PCR; the TCRdb copy retains only in-frame clones and omits some. The top ten clones hold around 20% of a sample with about 77,000 clones, more than 60% of them seen once. Germline V lookup: CDR1 MDHEN, CDR2 SYDVKM. CDR3 length: 14 amino acids. Between the trimmed V and J ends, which lost 5 bases and 5 bases, there was a span of 13 bases. The origin of this receptor is a man between 60 and 75 years old with acute or convalescent COVID-19. Sequencing used peripheral blood. V gene TRBV28 combines with J gene TRBJ2-1, with a possible D match to TRBD2 (6 bases). The CDR3 DNA reads as TGTGCCAGCAGTCTTACCGGGAGACACAATGAGCAGTTCTTC. It is translated as CASSLTGRHNEQFF.